Listed below are T cell receptor beta chains from one sample, sequenced in a study of shared T cell receptors in the human thymus. Libraries were prepared by immunoSEQ multiplex PCR; TCRdb keeps only in-frame clonotypes and omits some of them. The top ten hold 0.009% to 0.0095% of the sample, which has hundreds of thousands of clones, more than 75% seen once. These records were also assigned to another study, of human thymus T cells.

The sample comprised thymocytes. The receptors originated from a boy younger than two with a congenital heart defect. The CDR3 runs from the conserved cysteine through the conserved F or W. The D gene is left open where the match is weak. Part of the rows lack a size; the others show once, few, many or a class for expanded clones.

>TRBJ1-6|TRBV4-2|NA|NA
CASSQVQGKSSYNSPLHF
TGTGCCAGCAGCCAAGTCCAGGGCAAAAGCTCCTATAATTCACCCCTCCACTTT
>TRBJ2-7|TRBV28|NA|TRBD2
CASIPGGPIHEQYF
TGTGCCAGCATTCCGGGAGGGCCGATCCACGAGCAGTACTTC
>TRBJ2-3|TRBV7-9|NA|TRBD1
CASSLRSRTGGSDTQYF
TGTGCCAGCAGCTTACGCTCACGGACAGGGGGTTCAGATACGCAGTATTTT
>TRBJ2-1|TRBV28|NA|TRBD2
CASSLEREGSREQFF
TGTGCCAGCAGTTTAGAGCGGGAGGGCTCGCGTGAGCAGTTCTTC
>TRBJ2-7|TRBV12-5|NA|NA
CASGLVIGLPTYEQYF
TGTGCTAGTGGTTTGGTAATAGGACTACCTACCTACGAGCAGTACTTC
>TRBJ2-7|TRBV30|NA|TRBD2
CAWSVRDPREWSEQYF
TGTGCCTGGAGTGTACGTGATCCGCGGGAGTGGTCCGAGCAGTACTTC
>TRBJ2-3|TRBV7-9|NA|TRBD2
CASSSRRLGGSPPTDTQYF
TGTGCCAGCAGCTCCAGGAGGCTCGGCGGGAGCCCCCCCACAGATACGCAGTATTTT
>TRBJ2-2|TRBV30|NA|TRBD1
CAWRDTGDTNTGELFF
TGTGCCTGGAGAGATACAGGGGATACGAACACCGGGGAGCTGTTTTTT
>TRBJ1-5|TRBV15|NA|NA
CATSRGGVSNQPQHF
TGTGCCACCAGCAGGGGGGGTGTTAGCAATCAGCCCCAGCATTTT
>TRBJ2-5|TRBV9|NA|TRBD2
CASSVVPQATSGSPQETQYF
TGTGCCAGCAGCGTAGTTCCGCAGGCGACTAGCGGGAGCCCCCAAGAGACCCAGTACTTC
>TRBJ1-5|TRBV27|NA|TRBD1
CASRTGLGIWPQHF
TGTGCCAGCAGGACAGGGTTGGGGATTTGGCCCCAGCATTTT
>TRBJ1-2|TRBV14|NA|NA
CASRGRNYGYTF
TGTGCCAGCAGGGGCAGAAACTATGGCTACACCTTC
>TRBJ2-1|TRBV5-1|NA|NA
CASSLERTGFTYNEQFF
TGCGCCAGCAGCTTGGAGCGAACGGGTTTCACCTACAATGAGCAGTTCTTC
>TRBJ2-3|TRBV7-2|NA|TRBD2
CASSLAAWPRIAGGPDTQYF
TGTGCCAGCAGCTTAGCCGCTTGGCCCCGAATAGCGGGAGGGCCAGATACGCAGTATTTT
>TRBJ1-4|TRBV19|few|NA
CASSILSGEKLFF
TGTGCCAGTAGTATATTATCAGGGGAAAAACTGTTTTTT
>TRBJ2-1|TRBV14|NA|TRBD1
CASSFTGQGYYDEQFF
TGTGCCAGCAGCTTTACGGGACAGGGGTATTATGATGAGCAGTTCTTC
>TRBJ1-2|TRBV7-2|NA|NA
CASSYRRGQAGVYGYTF
TGTGCCAGCAGCTACAGAAGGGGACAAGCTGGAGTATATGGCTACACCTTC
>TRBJ2-3|TRBV4-2|NA|NA
CASSHARGLTDTQYF
TGTGCCAGCAGCCACGCGCGGGGACTCACAGATACGCAGTATTTT
>TRBJ1-1|TRBV30|NA|NA
CAWSVKQLNTEAFF
TGTGCCTGGAGTGTAAAACAGCTGAACACTGAAGCTTTCTTT
>TRBJ1-2|TRBV5-1|NA|TRBD1
CASTDRVRAGIYGYTF
TGCGCCAGCACCGACAGGGTAAGGGCCGGAATCTATGGCTACACCTTC
>TRBJ2-6|TRBV27|NA|NA
CASSSAANDTSGANVLTF
TGTGCCAGCAGTTCCGCCGCAAACGACACGTCTGGGGCCAACGTCCTGACTTTC
>TRBJ2-2|TRBV19|NA|TRBD1
CASSIRRDRNTGELFF
TGTGCCAGTAGTATTCGCAGGGACAGGAACACCGGGGAGCTGTTTTTT
>TRBJ2-7|TRBV28|NA|TRBD2
CASSSSNRGRAYEQYF
TGTGCCAGCAGTTCCAGCAACCGCGGGAGGGCCTACGAGCAGTACTTC
>TRBJ2-7|TRBV6-1|NA|TRBD1
CASSDGQGPLPF
TGTGCCAGCAGCGACGGACAGGGGCCCTTACCTTTC
>TRBJ2-3|TRBV11-2|NA|NA
CASSLGLHTDTQYF
TGTGCCAGCAGCCTGGGGCTCCACACAGATACGCAGTATTTT
>TRBJ2-7|TRBV4-3|once|TRBD1
CASSQGRQGVHEQYF
TGCGCCAGCAGCCAAGGCAGACAGGGGGTCCACGAGCAGTACTTC
>TRBJ2-2|TRBV4-1|NA|TRBD2
CASSPKPGLATTGELFF
TGCGCCAGCAGCCCTAAACCGGGACTAGCGACCACCGGGGAGCTGTTTTTT
>TRBJ1-2|TRBV27|NA|TRBD1
CASSFTSTGTGVDGYTF
TGTGCCAGCAGTTTTACCTCCACCGGGACAGGGGTAGACGGCTACACCTTC
>TRBJ1-6|TRBV5-6|few|NA
CASSADTLYSPLHF
TGTGCCAGCAGCGCTGACACCTTGTATTCACCCCTCCACTTT
>TRBJ2-3|TRBV5-6|NA|TRBD2
CASSFLQGLAGSDTQYF
TGTGCCAGCAGCTTTTTACAGGGACTAGCGGGGTCCGATACGCAGTATTTT
>TRBJ1-2|TRBV28|once|TRBD1
CASSLDRGRDYGYTF
TGTGCCAGCAGTTTAGACAGGGGGCGGGACTATGGCTACACCTTC
>TRBJ1-5|TRBV6-6|few|NA
CASSQGVRNQPQHF
TGTGCCAGCAGCCAAGGGGTGCGCAATCAGCCCCAGCATTTT
>TRBJ2-7|TRBV6-5|NA|TRBD1
CASRSRDSDEQYF
TGTGCCAGCAGGTCCCGGGACAGCGACGAGCAGTACTTC
>TRBJ2-7|TRBV10-3|NA|TRBD1
CAISVGDRTYEQYF
TGTGCCATCAGTGTCGGGGACAGAACCTACGAGCAGTACTTC
>TRBJ1-5|TRBV5-6|once|NA
CASSFGRPYSNQPQHF
TGTGCCAGCAGCTTTGGGAGACCTTATAGCAATCAGCCCCAGCATTTT
>TRBJ2-2|TRBV9|NA|TRBD2
CASSVKGGLAGGTGELFF
TGTGCCAGCAGCGTAAAGGGGGGGCTAGCGGGGGGCACCGGGGAGCTGTTTTTT
>TRBJ2-2|TRBV27|NA|NA
CASSSKGTFGELFF
TGTGCCAGCAGTTCCAAAGGGACTTTCGGGGAGCTGTTTTTT
>TRBJ2-4|TRBV6-1|NA|TRBD2
CASSEAVGLAGKNIQYF
TGTGCCAGCAGTGAAGCCGTGGGACTAGCGGGGAAAAACATTCAGTACTTC
>TRBJ2-3|TRBV15|NA|NA
CATSREDGQTTDTQYF
TGTGCCACCAGCAGAGAAGATGGGCAAACCACAGATACGCAGTATTTT
>TRBJ2-1|TRBV4-1|NA|NA
CASSQDPTSWNPYNEQFF
TGCGCCAGCAGCCAAGATCCCACTAGCTGGAACCCTTATAATGAGCAGTTCTTC
>TRBJ2-7|TRBV7-9|NA|TRBD1
CASSSHRGSYEQYF
TGTGCCAGCAGCTCCCACAGGGGTTCCTACGAGCAGTACTTC
>TRBJ1-5|TRBV28|NA|TRBD1
CASSSPGTGNISNQPQHF
TGTGCCAGCAGCTCCCCGGGGACAGGGAATATTAGCAATCAGCCCCAGCATTTT
>TRBJ2-3|TRBV13|NA|NA
CVSSPRASADTDTQYF
TGTGTCAGCAGCCCCCGTGCGAGCGCGGACACAGATACGCAGTATTTT
>TRBJ1-2|TRBV7-9|NA|NA
CASSFPAARDIHGYTF
TGTGCCAGCAGCTTCCCGGCTGCGAGGGACATACATGGCTACACCTTC
>TRBJ2-3|TRBV6-6|NA|TRBD2
CASSYARGGVTDTQYF
TGTGCCAGCAGTTATGCGCGGGGGGGGGTGACAGATACGCAGTATTTT
>TRBJ2-3|TRBV9|NA|NA
CASSGAARPSTDTQYF
TGTGCCAGCAGCGGGGCTGCGAGACCTAGCACAGATACGCAGTATTTT
>TRBJ1-2|TRBV30|NA|NA
CAWSVRTIPGHRHYYGYTF
TGTGCCTGGAGTGTCCGGACAATCCCGGGCCACCGGCACTACTATGGCTACACCTTC
>TRBJ1-5|TRBV7-2|NA|TRBD1
CASSAGQHNQPQHF
TGTGCCAGCAGCGCGGGACAGCACAATCAGCCCCAGCATTTT
>TRBJ2-1|TRBV4-2|NA|TRBD2
CASSQLSRVKSGTSGGHSYNEQFF
TGTGCCAGCAGCCAGTTAAGTCGGGTTAAGTCTGGTACTAGCGGGGGGCATTCCTACAATGAGCAGTTCTTC
>TRBJ2-3|TRBV2|NA|NA
CASSETADTQYF
TGTGCCAGCAGTGAAACAGCAGATACGCAGTATTTT
>TRBJ2-4|TRBV13|once|TRBD2
CASSLPSGGAKNIQYF
TGTGCCAGCAGCTTACCTAGCGGGGGAGCCAAAAACATTCAGTACTTC
>TRBJ2-7|TRBV6-5|NA|TRBD1
CASSAGDRALDEQYF
TGTGCCAGCAGTGCCGGGGACAGGGCCTTGGACGAGCAGTACTTC
>TRBJ1-1|TRBV6-5|few|NA
CASRLVLNTEAFF
TGTGCCAGCAGACTTGTATTGAACACTGAAGCTTTCTTT
>TRBJ2-2|TRBV10-2|NA|NA
CASRHQDSNTGELFF
TGCGCCAGCAGGCACCAGGACAGTAACACCGGGGAGCTGTTTTTT
>TRBJ2-1|TRBV4-1|NA|NA
CASSPHPLGQEYNEQFF
TGCGCCAGCAGCCCCCACCCCCTGGGACAAGAATACAATGAGCAGTTCTTC
>TRBJ1-5|TRBV5-5|NA|TRBD1
CASSLAGTGALVLPQHF
TGTGCCAGCAGCTTGGCAGGGACAGGGGCTCTGGTTCTACCCCAGCATTTT